This T cell receptor beta chain was profiled in a study of PD-1 blockade in mismatch repair-deficient tumors. Across the study: All were previously treated, progressing patients with some twelve mismatch repair-deficient cancer types.

As to time point: approximately 9-day in vitro stimulation with candidate neoantigen peptide 6. A roughly ten-day in vitro culture was run per each of seven reactive peptides. Clone fold changes were calculated against an identical culture without peptide. The repertoire was sequenced with immunoSEQ multiplex PCR; TCRdb's copy has only in-frame clones and lacks some. The sample contains about 14,000 clones, roughly 86% of which appear only once. Trimming removed 2 bases from V and 5 bases from J, with 6 bases in between. CDR1 SGHDN and CDR2 FVKESK come from the germline V gene. CDR3 length equals 12 residues. With respect to this clone: As yet, its antigen is unknown.

The starting material was cells cultured in vitro, obtained from a patient treated with pembrolizumab. V and J are TRBV14 and TRBJ2-5; D unresolved. The TCR comes from an adult with mismatch repair-deficient cancer. CDR3 loop: CASSQIRETQYF. The CDR3 nucleotides are TGTGCCAGCAGCCAAATTAGGGAGACCCAGTACTTC.